The sequence of this T cell receptor (beta chain) was determined in a study of shared clonotypes between healthy human individuals. A remark on this clone: Its antigen is as yet unknown.

This table comes from immunoSEQ multiplex PCR, and its TCRdb copy is limited to in-frame clones, with some not included. This table has about 820,000 clones, almost 95% appearing once. Only CD45RO-negative cells positively selected for CCR7 counted as naive CD8 cells, so terminally differentiated effector memory CD45RA+ cells were excluded. Per germline, CDR1 MNHNS and CDR2 SASEGT. Deletions cut 1 base from V and 1 base from J, with 20 bases between. This CDR3 contains 18 residues. Broader study findings: Sharing across a few donors was seen in 4% to 6.5% of naive CD4 clonotypes.

Sequencing was carried out using naive CD8+ T cells sorted from blood. V usage is TRBV6-1 and J usage is TRBJ2-7; perhaps TRBD1 as D (6 bases). The clonotype originates from a man between 25 and 39 years old in good health. The CDR3 bases are TGTGCCAGCAGTGAAGAAGTCGGCAGGGGAGCGCCTTCCTACGAGCAGTACTTC. It specifies CASSEEVGRGAPSYEQYF.